The clone carrying this T cell receptor beta chain was seen a few times. The antigen is unknown. The sample is drawn from a study of cytomegalovirus exposure and HLA in healthy donors. Study-wide results and limits: A later analysis reportedly found fewer N-insertions in an Asian-associated ancestry cluster than the roughly 670-donor mean.

V gave up 5 bases and J gave up 8 bases, with 18 bases separating them. The CDR3 has 14 amino acids. The V gene's germline CDR1 is LGHNA and CDR2 YNFKEQ. 60 Vbeta and 13 Jbeta primers were used in PCR. The table came from immunoSEQ multiplex PCR; TCRdb's copy has only in-frame clones and leaves some out. The sample has over 85,000 clones, about four fifths seen once; the top ten hold 3.8%. This TCR was sampled from a middle-aged woman in good health and CMV-seronegative. Input material: PBMCs. V is TRBV4-2 and J is TRBJ1-1; D is perhaps TRBD1 (6 bases). CDR3 coding DNA: TGTGCCAGCAGCTTCTTGGGGGGGGCACTGGAAGCTTTCTTT. Residues: CASSFLGGALEAFF.